A selection of T cell receptor beta chains follows, all from one sample in a study of shared T cell receptors in the human thymus. The protocol was immunoSEQ multiplex PCR, while the TCRdb copy is restricted to in-frame clones and leaves out a portion. The data show hundreds of thousands of clones, 78% seen once. This sample was shared with a second study, whose subject was human thymus T cells.

Sequencing was done on a sample of thymocytes. The receptors were gathered from a boy younger than two with a congenital heart defect. The CDR3 runs from the conserved cysteine through the conserved F or W. A D gene is named only where the DNA matches it firmly. Rows give clone size only sometimes, using once, few, many, or a class for an expanded clone.

J gene,D gene,CDR3 length,clone size,V gene,CDR3 DNA,CDR3 protein
TRBJ1-5,NA,20,NA,TRBV30,TGTGCCTGGAGTGTACAGGGAGGGGACGGTGGTTTATTGTCCCGGGAGCCCCAGCATTTT,CAWSVQGGDGGLLSREPQHF
TRBJ2-2,TRBD1,17,NA,TRBV29-1,TGCAGCGTTGAAGTCCCGGGACAGGGTCGGAAACTCGGGGAGCTGTTTTTT,CSVEVPGQGRKLGELFF
TRBJ2-1,TRBD1,19,once,TRBV27,TGTGCCAGCAGTTCCCCGGGACAGGTACCCTATACCTCCTACAATGAGCAGTTCTTC,CASSSPGQVPYTSYNEQFF
TRBJ1-2,NA,14,NA,TRBV15,TGTGCCACCAGCAGAGGCCGGGAGGCGTTTCGCTACACCTTC,CATSRGREAFRYTF
TRBJ2-7,NA,18,NA,TRBV5-6,TGTGCCAGCAGCTTGGCTCGCTGGGGGCGGGCCCTCTCCTACGAGCAGTACTTC,CASSLARWGRALSYEQYF
TRBJ2-3,TRBD2,17,NA,TRBV28,TGTGCCAGCAGTTTGTGGCTAGCGGGAGGCAACACAGATACGCAGTATTTT,CASSLWLAGGNTDTQYF
TRBJ2-7,TRBD2,16,NA,TRBV2,TGTGCCAGCAGGGACCCACCGGGACTAGCGGGAGGCGAGCAGTACTTC,CASRDPPGLAGGEQYF
TRBJ1-1,NA,13,NA,TRBV27,TGTGCCAGCAGTTCCCCCTTGAGGACTGAAGCTTTCTTT,CASSSPLRTEAFF
TRBJ2-1,NA,15,NA,TRBV28,TGTGCCAGCAGTTTCGAACCGGGAGAGTACAATGAGCAGTTCTTC,CASSFEPGEYNEQFF
TRBJ2-7,TRBD1,16,NA,TRBV14,TGTGCCAGCAGCCAACGAAAGGGGGACAGGGGTCAGGAGCAGTACTTC,CASSQRKGDRGQEQYF
TRBJ2-3,TRBD2,20,NA,TRBV4-1,TGCGCCAGCAGCCAAGATAGGGGACTAGCGGGAGGCGGGGGCGCAGATACGCAGTATTTT,CASSQDRGLAGGGGADTQYF
TRBJ2-7,NA,15,NA,TRBV6-5,TGTGCCAGCAGTTTAGGGCAGGCAGGGGCGTGGGAGCAGTACTTC,CASSLGQAGAWEQYF
TRBJ2-3,NA,17,NA,TRBV5-6,TGTGCCAGCAGCGCCCTTCCCAGCGGATCAAGCACAGATACGCAGTATTTT,CASSALPSGSSTDTQYF
TRBJ2-7,TRBD1,17,NA,TRBV11-3,TGTGCCAGCAGTCAACCCTCCGGGACAGTTTCGACCTACGAGCAGTACTTC,CASSQPSGTVSTYEQYF
TRBJ1-2,TRBD1,13,once,TRBV27,TGTGCCAGCAGTAATAAGACAGGGGCGGGCTACACCTTC,CASSNKTGAGYTF
TRBJ2-2,NA,16,NA,TRBV5-1,TGCGCCAGCGCTTGGACACCGTCTCCGAACACCGGGGAGCTGTTTTTT,CASAWTPSPNTGELFF
TRBJ2-1,TRBD2,20,NA,TRBV4-3,TGCGCCAGCAGCCAATGGGCGGGACTAGCGGGAGGGCCACCCTACAATGAGCAGTTCTTC,CASSQWAGLAGGPPYNEQFF
TRBJ2-7,NA,14,few,TRBV4-1,TGCGCCAGCAGCCTTAGCGGAGCATCCTACGAGCAGTACTTC,CASSLSGASYEQYF
TRBJ2-7,NA,11,NA,TRBV2,TGTGCCCATAAGAGGGTCTACGAGCAGTACTTC,CAHKRVYEQYF
TRBJ1-2,NA,13,NA,TRBV10-3,TGTGCCATCAGAACCGGGACGGGGGGTGGCTACACCTTC,CAIRTGTGGGYTF
TRBJ2-7,NA,16,NA,TRBV9,TGTGCCAGCAGCGTAGCTCCCTTTAGCATAGCCTACGAGCAGTACTTC,CASSVAPFSIAYEQYF